The 11 T cell receptor beta chains given below trace back to one sample, sequenced in a study of blood T cell repertoires in COVID-19. Only in-frame clones appear in the TCRdb table, and some are missing; sequencing was by immunoSEQ multiplex PCR. Of fewer than 300,000 clones listed, 80% to 95% are singletons. The sample comprised PBMCs or T cells enriched from blood (not recorded which). Every receptor here comes from a woman in her 30s who had recovered from COVID-19.

This chain uses TRBV4-2 with TRBJ2-2; D is unresolved. Germline V gives CDR1 LGHNA, CDR2 YNFKEQ. This CDR3 spans 15 amino acids. Trimming left V 1 base short and J 1 base short, with 7 bases between. CDR3 region: CASSQATENTGELFF. The CDR3, as DNA: TGTGCCAGCAGCCAAGCGACTGAGAACACCGGGGAGCTGTTTTTT.

The chain couples TRBV6-5 to TRBJ2-2, with D tentatively TRBD1 (6 bases). This CDR3 has 13 residues. V was pared by 8 bases and J by 8 bases, with 15 bases between. Germline CDR1 MNHEY, CDR2 SVGAGI. The CDR3 loop reads CASFSQGFGELFF. DNA for the CDR3: TGTGCCAGCTTCTCACAGGGATTTGGGGAGCTGTTTTTT.

The V and J genes are TRBV2 and TRBJ1-2; maybe TRBD1 (6 bases). The germline V and J ends were trimmed by 3 bases and 2 bases, with 10 bases remaining between them. The CDR3 totals 14 residues. CDR1 is SNHLY and CDR2 is FYNNEI in the germline V gene. CDR3 sequence (DNA): TGTGCCAGCAGTGACAGCGGGGGCAACTATGGCTACACCTTC. Its translation is CASSDSGGNYGYTF.

The chain recombines TRBV7-3 with TRBJ2-3; maybe TRBD2 (5 bases). V gave up 3 bases and J gave up 3 bases, with 10 bases separating them. This CDR3 contains 14 residues. Germline-derived CDR1 and CDR2 are SGHTA and FQGTGA. The CDR3 DNA follows: TGTGCCAGCAGCTTCAACGGGGTTACAGATACGCAGTATTTT. Translation: CASSFNGVTDTQYF.

The V and J genes are TRBV15 and TRBJ1-5; perhaps TRBD1 as D (5 bases). The CDR3 runs to 15 residues. Deletions cut 5 bases from V and 3 bases from J, with 14 bases between. Germline V gene sequence: CDR1 LNHNV, CDR2 YYDKDF (reference sequence). The CDR3 bases are TGTGCCACCAGCCCAGGGACGGGAGTCAATCAGCCCCAGCATTTT. Amino acids: CATSPGTGVNQPQHF.

The chain links TRBV5-1 to TRBJ2-7; 9 positions agree with TRBD1. V shed 4 bases and J 5 bases; nucleotides not matched to a gene: 10. The CDR3 length is 15 residues. Germline V gives CDR1 SGHRS, CDR2 YFSETQ. The CDR3 loop is CASSIQQGALHEQYF. CDR3 coding DNA: TGCGCCAGCAGCATACAACAGGGGGCCCTCCACGAGCAGTACTTC.

The genes are TRBV19 and TRBJ1-5; D unclear. V was cut by 8 bases and J by 0 bases, with 11 bases left in between. The germline CDR1 and CDR2 sequences are LNHDA and SQIVND (reference sequence). The CDR3 has 14 residues. The CDR3 DNA reads TGTGCCAGTCAGGATAATAATAGCAATCAGCCCCAGCATTTT. It translates to CASQDNNSNQPQHF.

The chain links TRBV5-8 to TRBJ2-7; possible D gene TRBD2, 5 bases. The CDR3 loop spans 16 amino acids. Trimming removed 4 bases from V and 0 bases from J, with 17 bases in between. The germline CDR1 and CDR2 sequences are SGHTS and YDEGEE. CDR3 DNA sequence: TGTGCCAGCAGCCCAATTCGCGCTGGAGGCTCCTACGAGCAGTACTTC. Its protein product is CASSPIRAGGSYEQYF. Full variable domain (missing parts from reference TRBV5-8 and TRBJ2-7): EAGVTQSPTHLIKTRGQQATLRCSPISGHTSVYWYQQALGLGLQFLLWYDEGEERNRGNFPPRFSGRQFPNYSSELNVNALELEDSALYLCASSPIRAGGSYEQYFGPGTRLTVT.

The table lists this clone with a count of one. The chain carries TRBV19 and TRBJ1-4; D is unresolved. This CDR3 has 13 residues. The germline V and J ends were trimmed by 9 bases and 8 bases, with 16 bases remaining between them. Germline V gene data show CDR1 as LNHDA and CDR2 as SQIVND (reference sequence). The CDR3 is CASSQVRGEKLFF. As DNA, the CDR3 is TGTGCCAGCTCCCAAGTAAGAGGGGAAAAACTGTTTTTT. Full variable domain (outside the CDR3, taken from reference TRBV19 and TRBJ1-4): DGGITQSPKYLFRKEGQNVTLSCEQNLNHDAMYWYRQDPGQGLRLIYYSQIVNDFQKGDIAEGYSVSREKKESFPLTVTSAQKNPTAFYLCASSQVRGEKLFFGSGTQLSVL.

V and J are TRBV7-2 and TRBJ1-1; D remains ambiguous. Between the trimmed V and J ends, which lost 5 bases and 3 bases, there was a span of 13 bases. The CDR3 loop spans 14 amino acids. In germline, CDR1 is SGHTA, CDR2 FQGNSA. The chain's CDR3 is CASSQSRGYTEAFF. CDR3 sequence (DNA): TGTGCCAGCAGCCAAAGTCGGGGTTACACTGAAGCTTTCTTT. Using reference TRBV7-2 and TRBJ1-1 for the parts outside the CDR3, the full variable domain is GAGVSQSPSNKVTEKGKDVELRCDPISGHTALYWYRQSLGQGLEFLIYFQGNSAPDKSGLPSDRFSAERTGGSVSTLTIQRTQQEDSAVYLCASSQSRGYTEAFFGQGTRLTVV.

This chain connects TRBV29-1 to TRBJ2-7; D remains ambiguous. Trimming shortened V by 4 bases and J by 0 bases, and 13 bases separated the two germline ends. The CDR3 consists of 14 residues. CDR1 is SQVTM and CDR2 is ANQGSEA in the germline V gene. CDR3 sequence (DNA): TGCAGCGTTGTTGTACTCCTAAGCTCCTACGAGCAGTACTTC. Its protein product is CSVVVLLSSYEQYF.